This T cell receptor (beta chain) was profiled in a study of Ad26.COV2.S vaccination and SARS-CoV-2 variants. General study findings and limits: A substantial breadth of spike-specific CD8+ and CD4+ T cell responses after vaccination has been reported. Recipients of either vaccine or placebo displayed similar breadth of non-spike TCRs. Possibly, TCR breadth and depth analyses underestimated total T cell responses.

Using immunoSEQ multiplex PCR, the repertoire was profiled, and TCRdb retains in-frame clones only, with some absent. The sample shows just under 250,000 clones, 70% to 90% of them seen only once. Germline CDR1 SGHNT, CDR2 YYREEE (reference sequence). The CDR3 is 14 residues long. Deletions cut 2 bases from V and 0 bases from J, with 8 bases between. About this clone: Its matching antigen is unknown.

Regarding treatment: some 19 received Ad26.COV2.S at low or high dose, single or two shots; roughly five received placebo; per-sample allocation not given. At day 63 after the first vaccine or placebo injection, samples were drawn. This sequence originates from a person aged 18-60 years who received the Ad26.COV2.S COVID-19 vaccine or a placebo. This material consisted of peripheral blood, taken in a trial of Ad26.COV2.S vaccine versus placebo. The genes are TRBV5-4 and TRBJ1-2; D is unclear. CDR3 residues: CASSFQEANYGYTF. DNA for the CDR3: TGTGCCAGCAGCTTCCAGGAAGCTAACTATGGCTACACCTTC.